This T cell receptor beta chain stems from a study of siplizumab effects on memory and regulatory T cells. J was trimmed by 4 bases and V by 5 bases; bases with no gene match: 6. Germline loops: CDR1 SGHNT, CDR2 YENEEA. The CDR3 sequence is 14 residues long. This clone showed up just once. Using immunoSEQ multiplex PCR, the repertoire was profiled, and TCRdb retains in-frame clones only, with some absent. The repertoire has tens of thousands of clones, 94% of them found once; the top ten carry approximately 0.3%. The J gene is TRBJ1-2, the V gene TRBV11-3; 8 bases match TRBD1. This clonotype was obtained from a human donor in good health. The sequencing input was non-Treg CD4+ T cells sorted from blood. CDR3 in DNA: TGTGCCAGCAGCACCAGACAGGGGTCCTATGGCTACACCTTC. Its translation: CASSTRQGSYGYTF.